These 9 T cell receptor beta chains share one sample of origin, sequenced in a study of blood T cell repertoires in COVID-19. Here immunoSEQ multiplex PCR was the method, and the copy in TCRdb shows in-frame clones only, minus some. The table records around 290,000 clones, roughly 91% of them present only once. The sample taken for sequencing was peripheral blood. These receptors were obtained from a man aged 40-50 years with acute or convalescent COVID-19.

Concerning this clone: This specimen includes other DNA sequences encoding the same CDR3. The chain recombines TRBV27 with TRBJ1-2, with D possibly TRBD1 on 5 matching bases. Trimming stripped 6 bases from V and 4 bases from J, with 12 bases between. CDR3 length: 13 residues. Looked up from germline, CDR1 is MNHEY and CDR2 is SMNVEV (reference sequence). As DNA, the CDR3 is TGTGCCAGCAGCCTAACAGGATCCTATGGCTACACCTTC. It is translated as CASSLTGSYGYTF.

The chain uses TRBV28 and TRBJ1-1; no firm D call. Deletions cut 3 bases from V and 11 bases from J, with 16 bases between. This CDR3 is built from 13 residues. Germline CDR1 is MDHEN and CDR2 is SYDVKM. DNA for the CDR3: TGTGCCAGCAGTTTGACCCAAACAGTGGCCGCTTTCTTT. Encoded protein: CASSLTQTVAAFF.

This clone was detected only once. This chain joins TRBV12-2 and TRBJ2-7; the table assigns TRBD1, which was not confirmed against the DNA. TRBV12-2 is shown as a pseudogene. The CDR3 has 16 residues. The CDR3 DNA reads TGTGCAAGTCGCTTAGAAATAAGGGACAGAGTCGACGAGCAGTACTTC. Translation gives CASRLEIRDRVDEQYF.

V usage is TRBV12-5 and J usage is TRBJ2-1; 14 nucleotides match TRBD2. CDR1 LGHNT and CDR2 FRNRAP come from the germline V gene. This CDR3 region has 18 residues. The V segment lost 5 bases and the J segment 5 bases; nucleotides outside the gene matches: 11. The CDR3, as DNA: TGTGCTAGTGGTCCGACTAGCGGGGGGGCAGGTATAAACAATGAGCAGTTCTTC. Protein sequence: CASGPTSGGAGINNEQFF.

This clone has a single count. The chain employs TRBV21-1 and TRBJ2-3; no check of the table's D call, TRBD1, against the DNA was made. TRBV21-1 is recorded as a pseudogene. The CDR3 extends over 16 amino acids. This CDR3 is CASSIQKGGGTDTQYF. In nucleotides, the CDR3 is TGTGCCAGCAGCATCCAAAAAGGGGGCGGAACAGATACGCAGTATTTT.

The chain is built from TRBV6-2 or TRBV6-3 and TRBJ2-1, with a tentative D call TRBD1 (6 bases). V lost 6 bases and J lost 14, with 20 bases in between. This CDR3 has 13 residues. Germline V lookup: CDR1 MNHEY, CDR2 SVGEGT. DNA of the CDR3: TGTGCCAGCAGCCACGGGCAGGGGCGGAAGGAGTTCTTC. As protein: CASSHGQGRKEFF.

The chain's CDR3 is CASSYVRGGGYGYTF. The CDR3 DNA follows: TGTGCCAGCAGTTACGTGCGAGGGGGCGGCTATGGCTACACCTTC. This rearrangement joins TRBV6-6 to TRBJ1-2, with 7 bases lining up with TRBD1. V lost 2 bases and J lost 4; bases outside the gene matches: 7. The V gene's germline CDR1 is MNHNY and CDR2 SVGAGI (reference sequence). There are 15 residues in the CDR3.

The chain employs TRBV6-5 and TRBJ1-1; a weak D match, TRBD1 (6 bases). Germline loops: CDR1 MNHEY, CDR2 SVGAGI. The V gene lost 6 bases and the J gene lost 1 base, with 15 bases spanning the gap. This CDR3 has 15 amino acids. The CDR3 nucleotides read TGTGCCAGCAGCCTAAACAGGGTCGAGAACACTGAAGCTTTCTTT. Translated: CASSLNRVENTEAFF.

V gene TRBV5-1 combines with J gene TRBJ1-2; a weak D match, TRBD1 (5 bases). CDR3 length: 15 amino acids. CDR1 SGHRS and CDR2 YFSETQ come from the germline V gene. The V end lost 0 bases, the J end lost 3 bases, and 12 bases lay between the germline ends. The CDR3 DNA follows: TGCGCCAGCAGCTTGGCCGGGGCGGGAGACTATGGCTACACCTTC. It encodes CASSLAGAGDYGYTF.